This T cell receptor beta chain was captured by sequencing in a study of brain T cells in children with intractable seizures. General study results and limits: Viral specificity was inferred only from CDR3 similarity; HCMV serostatus was unknown.

Repertoires were generated with immunoSEQ multiplex PCR, while TCRdb's copy carries only in-frame clones and drops some. Among 340,000 or so clones listed, about 93% were seen once. Time point here: blood from clinic visit 5 months post-surgery; TSC patient then seizure free. Patients received at least one anti-epileptic drug before surgery. In regard to this clone: Its matching antigen is unknown.

This CDR3 is built from 16 residues. Germline loops: CDR1 KGHDR, CDR2 SFDVKD. The V and J ends lost 5 bases and 3 bases, in that order; junction bases with no gene match: 7. The V and J genes are TRBV24-1 and TRBJ2-1; 9 bases line up with TRBD1. The sequences come from peripheral blood, collected about 5 months after surgery. This sequence originates from a boy younger than two with tuberous sclerosis and intractable seizures. The CDR3 is CATSGTTGQGYNEQFF. The CDR3 region has the DNA TGTGCCACCAGTGGGACTACGGGACAGGGCTACAATGAGCAGTTCTTC.